A single TCR beta chain is shown here with its context. Its matching antigen is unknown. Method: immunoSEQ multiplex PCR; TCRdb's copy keeps in-frame clones and lacks some. The data show 99,000 or so clones, approximately 93% seen once. The data were taken from a study of T cell responses to AZD1222 COVID-19 vaccine. Whole-study results and caveats: Elevations in Spike-specific TCR breadth and depth followed administration of two AZD1222 doses.

This TCR came from an adult in good health. The input for sequencing was peripheral blood, taken on day 0 of AZD1222 vaccination.

CDR3 sequence reads: CASRRDRQNYGYTF. The CDR3 DNA reads TGTGCCAGCAGGCGGGACCGCCAGAACTATGGCTACACCTTC. The chain couples TRBV6-5 to TRBJ1-2, with D possibly matching TRBD1 (5 bases). This CDR3 is built from 14 residues. The germline V gene has CDR1 MNHEY and CDR2 SVGAGI. V was cut by 6 bases and J by 2 bases, with 13 bases left in between.